This T cell receptor (beta chain) comes out of a study of blood T cell repertoires in COVID-19. The CDR3 is made up of 18 amino acids. Germline V gives CDR1 MGHRA, CDR2 YSYEKL. The trim removed 2 bases at V and 6 bases at J, leaving 12 bases unmatched. Authors' analysis steps: For nucleated cells, counts were estimated from reference gene primer amplification. The repertoire was sequenced with immunoSEQ multiplex PCR; TCRdb's copy has only in-frame clones and lacks some. That table gives V, J and clone size, and the DNA gave D and trimming. The profile shows some 140,000 clones, approximately 80% of them singletons.

The clonotype was recovered from a woman in her sixties or seventies with acute or convalescent COVID-19. The rearrangement uses TRBV4-1 and TRBJ1-5; TRBD1 aligns across 11 bases. Sequenced material: peripheral blood. The CDR3 region is CASSQRLGGQGVFQPQHF. As DNA, the CDR3 is TGCGCCAGCAGCCAAAGGCTCGGGGGACAGGGGGTTTTTCAGCCCCAGCATTTT.